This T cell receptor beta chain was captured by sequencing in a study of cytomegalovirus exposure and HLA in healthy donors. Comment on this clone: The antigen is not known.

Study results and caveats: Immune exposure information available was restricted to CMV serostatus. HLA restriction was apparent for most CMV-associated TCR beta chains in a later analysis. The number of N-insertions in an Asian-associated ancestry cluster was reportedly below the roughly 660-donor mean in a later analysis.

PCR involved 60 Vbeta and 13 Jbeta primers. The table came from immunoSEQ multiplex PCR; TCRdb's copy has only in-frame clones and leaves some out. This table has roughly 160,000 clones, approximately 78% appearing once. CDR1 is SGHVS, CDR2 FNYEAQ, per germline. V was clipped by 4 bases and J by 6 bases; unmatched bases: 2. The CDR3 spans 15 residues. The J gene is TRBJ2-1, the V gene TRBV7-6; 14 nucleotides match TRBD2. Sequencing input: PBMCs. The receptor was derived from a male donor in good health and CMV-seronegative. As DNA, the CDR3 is TGTGCCAGCAGCTCGGGACTAGCGGGAGTCAATGAGCAGTTCTTC. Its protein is CASSSGLAGVNEQFF.